A single sample is the source of the 11 T cell receptor beta chains below, sequenced in a study of T cells after yellow fever vaccination (dated 2019 in TCRdb). The library relied on 5' RACE. The data were produced on an Illumina NovaSeq 6000. The raw public data were reprocessed by TCRdb itself: fastp quality trimming at Q25, MiXCR clonotype calling, in-frame beta chains only. CDR3 protein duplicates are merged, each entry listing the most common genes and DNA. The sample records about 300,000 distinct CDR3 sequences, roughly 4.3% of which are singletons. Clones ranked in the top ten supply approximately 25% of the sample. In light of the paper, this sample's treatment or condition label describes: live attenuated yellow fever vaccine strain. The source material was PBMCs, sampled 5 days after the yellow fever booster vaccination. The receptors here all came from a man younger than 35 who received the YFV17D yellow fever vaccine.

The gene calls are TRBV29-1 and TRBJ1-2, with D possibly matching TRBD1 (6 bases). Germline CDR1 is SQVTM and CDR2 is ANQGSEA. The CDR3 consists of 16 residues. The V and J ends lost 3 bases and 5 bases respectively, with 22 bases between them. CDR3 protein: CSVEVTGLRGGYGYTF. For the CDR3, the DNA is TGCAGCGTTGAGGTGACAGGCCTGAGGGGAGGGTATGGCTACACCTTC.

This chain joins TRBV4-2 and TRBJ1-1; the D gene is possibly TRBD1 (6 bases). The length of the CDR3 is 15 residues. Germline CDR1 is LGHNA and CDR2 is YNFKEQ. The V end lost 0 bases, the J end lost 0 bases, and 8 bases lay between the germline ends. In DNA form, the CDR3 reads TGTGCCAGCAGCCAAGATGACAGGATGAACACTGAAGCTTTCTTT. Protein: CASSQDDRMNTEAFF.

The V and J genes are TRBV4-3 and TRBJ1-4, with a possible D match to TRBD1 (6 bases). Per the germline V gene, CDR1 is LGHNA and CDR2 is YSLEER. There are 15 residues in the CDR3. V was pared by 0 bases and J by 7 bases, with 12 bases between. Written as DNA, the CDR3 is TGCGCCAGCAGCCAAGATCCACAGGGAATTGAAAAACTGTTTTTT. Amino acid sequence: CASSQDPQGIEKLFF.

This clonotype was recorded at least ten times. As DNA, the CDR3 is TGTGCCAGCTCGAACTTCGGACAGGATAACTATGGCTACACCTTC. This sequence encodes CASSNFGQDNYGYTF. This sequence joins TRBV7-9 and TRBJ1-2; TRBD1 matches at 7 bases. CDR3 length: 15 amino acids. The V gene's germline CDR1 is SEHNR and CDR2 FQNEAQ (reference sequence). V gave up 8 bases and J gave up 1 base; unmatched junction bases: 10. The whole variable domain, remainder taken from reference TRBV7-9 and TRBJ1-2, is DTGVSQNPRHKITKRGQNVTFRCDPISEHNRLYWYRQTLGQGPEFLTYFQNEAQLEKSRLLSDRFSAERPKGSFSTLEIQRTEQGDSAMYLCASSNFGQDNYGYTFGSGTRLTVV.

This clonotype was detected ten times or more. This chain uses TRBV29-1 with TRBJ2-7; 9 nucleotides agree with TRBD1. CDR1 and CDR2 (germline): SQVTM, ANQGSEA. The CDR3 is made up of 12 amino acids. Trimming removed 6 bases from V and 2 bases from J; junction bases left unmatched: 2. CDR3 nucleotide sequence: TGCAGCGTCGGACAGGGGACCTACGAGCAGTACTTC. Translated: CSVGQGTYEQYF.

This clonotype was recorded many times. The J gene is TRBJ1-5, the V gene TRBV7-2, with D unclear. This CDR3 contains 14 residues. Germline V CDR1 and CDR2: SGHTA, FQGNSA. Trimming shortened V by 1 base and J by 5 bases, and 9 bases separated the two germline ends. The CDR3 DNA is TGTGCCAGCAGCTTAGTAGGGTTGTATCAGCCCCAGCATTTT. Residues: CASSLVGLYQPQHF.

The rearrangement links TRBV7-2 to TRBJ2-1; 7 nucleotides match TRBD1. Germline CDR1 SGHTA, CDR2 FQGNSA. CDR3 length equals 14 residues. The junction had 10 bases not matched to a gene; V was cut back by 5 bases and J by 9 bases. Written as DNA, the CDR3 is TGTGCCAGCAGCAGTGACAGGGTCATGGGTGAGCAGTTCTTC. It codes for CASSSDRVMGEQFF.

The chain has TRBV7-9 and TRBJ1-1, with D possibly TRBD1 on 6 matching bases. The V end was cut by 0 bases, the J end by 4 bases, with 9 bases between. Germline V gene sequence: CDR1 SEHNR, CDR2 FQNEAQ (reference sequence). The CDR3 extends over 14 amino acids. The DNA of the CDR3 is TGTGCCAGCAGCTTAGCCCCCAGGGGCACTGAAGCTTTCTTT. This encodes CASSLAPRGTEAFF.

This chain uses TRBV6-5 with TRBJ2-3; the D gene is possibly TRBD2 (5 bases). V was cut by 2 bases and J by 0 bases, with 9 bases left in between. CDR1 MNHEY and CDR2 SVGAGI come from the germline V gene. This CDR3 contains 15 residues. The CDR3 loop is CASSYLPGSTDTQYF. CDR3 bases: TGTGCCAGCAGTTACCTCCCGGGGAGCACAGATACGCAGTATTTT.

This clonotype was recorded at least ten times. The chain employs TRBV7-6 and TRBJ2-3, with D possibly TRBD2 on 5 matching bases. Deletions cut 6 bases from V and 5 bases from J, with 18 bases between. Germline V gene lookup returns CDR1 SGHVS and CDR2 FNYEAQ. CDR3 length: 15 amino acids. The CDR3 DNA is TGTGCCAGCAGTCCCACTAGGGCCTCAGGAGATACGCAGTATTTT. It encodes CASSPTRASGDTQYF.

The V call is TRBV5-1, the J call TRBJ2-2, with 7 bases fitting TRBD1. This CDR3 is built from 14 residues. Germline trimming cut 7 bases from V and 0 bases from J; bases unmatched to any gene: 3. In germline, CDR1 is SGHRS, CDR2 YFSETQ. The CDR3 DNA sequence: TGCGCCAGCCTGGGACAGCCGAACACCGGGGAGCTGTTTTTT. This translates into CASLGQPNTGELFF. The whole variable domain, filled in from reference TRBV5-1 and TRBJ2-2, reads KAGVTQTPRYLIKTRGQQVTLSCSPISGHRSVSWYQQTPGQGLQFLFEYFSETQRNKGNFPGRFSGRQFSNSRSEMNVSTLELGDSALYLCASLGQPNTGELFFGEGSRLTVL.